Below, 16 T cell receptor beta chains from the same sample are listed, as sequenced in a study of regulatory T cells in long-lasting Graves disease. Arm-PCR of CDR3 regions and iRepertoire HTBI primers were used to build TCR beta libraries. TCRdb re-called the multiplex PCR reads through MiXCR, storing one row per CDR3 protein. The table lists approximately 500,000 distinct CDR3 sequences, 20% to 25% of them singletons. Time point indicated: persistent/refractory GD, antithyroid drugs over 5 years with positive TRAb. PBMC RNA was the source of the TCR library. The source material was peripheral blood mononuclear cells (PBMCs), sampled when the disease was refractory, from a patient treated with antithyroid drugs. These TCRs come from a female donor with Graves disease.

This clonotype appeared many times. This chain links TRBV28 with TRBJ2-5; 8 bases match TRBD1. V shed 5 bases, J shed 4 bases, and the junction held 15 bases outside the gene matches. The CDR3 runs 17 residues. CDR1 MDHEN and CDR2 SYDVKM come from the germline V gene. The CDR3 nucleotides read TGTGCCAGCAGTAAATACGACAGGACAGGGATGAGAGAGACCCAGTACTTC. Its translation: CASSKYDRTGMRETQYF.

This chain uses TRBV11-2 with TRBJ2-1; 9 bases agree with TRBD2. V dropped 5 bases and J dropped 3; count of bases not matched to a gene: 14. This CDR3 has 18 residues. The germline V gene encodes CDR1 SGHAT and CDR2 FQNNGV. The CDR3 is CASSRGLAGDPRYNEQFF. The CDR3 bases are TGTGCCAGCAGCCGCGGATTAGCGGGAGACCCACGCTACAATGAGCAGTTCTTC.

The J gene is TRBJ2-1, the V gene TRBV7-2; perhaps TRBD1 as D (5 bases). CDR3 size: 16 residues. V was cut by 5 bases and J by 2 bases, with 16 bases left in between. Germline V gene data show CDR1 as SGHTA and CDR2 as FQGNSA. The CDR3 DNA reads TGTGCCAGCAGCCCGAAAGGTCAGGGTGCCTACAATGAGCAGTTCTTC. Its translation is CASSPKGQGAYNEQFF.

The chain employs TRBV6-9 and TRBJ1-2, with 7 bases that match TRBD1. Trimming cost V 3 bases and J 7 bases; bases outside gene matches: 14. Germline V lookup: CDR1 MNHGY, CDR2 SVAAGI. The CDR3 covers 16 residues. CDR3 DNA sequence: TGTGCCAGCAGTTACACCTCGACAGGGATAGCGGGTGGCTACACCTTC. Its translation: CASSYTSTGIAGGYTF.

V usage is TRBV5-1 and J usage is TRBJ1-6; weak D call: TRBD1 (6 bases). The CDR3 is 16 residues long. The germline gives CDR1 SGHRS, CDR2 YFSETQ. V was clipped by 4 bases and J by 4 bases, with 15 bases between them. The CDR3 DNA follows: TGCGCCAGCAGCCTGATGGGGGCCCCGTATAATTCACCCCTCCACTTT. Translated: CASSLMGAPYNSPLHF.

This clonotype was seen many times. This chain joins TRBV20-1 and TRBJ2-5; the D call may be TRBD1 or TRBD2 (5 bases each). Germline V gene data show CDR1 as DFQATT and CDR2 as SNEGSKA (reference sequence). The CDR3 sequence is 13 residues long. Trimming stripped 3 bases from V and 9 bases from J, with 17 bases between. CDR3 DNA sequence: TGCAGTGCTAGCGGGTCTAGTTCGGGGCCCCAGTACTTC. Amino acid sequence: CSASGSSSGPQYF.

The chain is built from TRBV6-5 and TRBJ2-7, with 9 bases identical to TRBD2. Looked up from germline, CDR1 is MNHEY and CDR2 is SVGAGI. CDR3 length equals 16 residues. V was clipped by 0 bases and J by 4 bases; unmatched bases: 7. CDR3 sequence reads: CASSYSDSGGKYEQYF. In DNA, the CDR3 is TGTGCCAGCAGTTACTCGGATAGCGGGGGTAAATACGAGCAGTACTTC.

A few counts support this clonotype. CDR3 sequence: CASSSPGEAPNTEAFF. CDR3 in DNA: TGTGCCAGTAGTTCGCCCGGGGAGGCCCCGAACACTGAAGCTTTCTTT. The chain joins TRBV19 to TRBJ1-1, with unresolved D. The ends were cut back, 5 bases at V and 1 base at J, with 17 bases in the middle. The germline gives CDR1 LNHDA, CDR2 SQIVND (reference sequence). The length of the CDR3 is 16 residues. Based on the CDR3 plus reference TRBV19 and TRBJ1-1, the full variable domain is DGGITQSPKYLFRKEGQNVTLSCEQNLNHDAMYWYRQDPGQGLRLIYYSQIVNDFQKGDIAEGYSVSREKKESFPLTVTSAQKNPTAFYLCASSSPGEAPNTEAFFGQGTRLTVV.

The V gene is TRBV6-1, the J gene TRBJ1-3; tentative D call: TRBD1 (5 bases). Per the germline V gene, CDR1 is MNHNS and CDR2 is SASEGT. The CDR3 has 14 residues. V lost 6 bases and J lost 4, with 13 bases in between. CDR3 region: CASSQDISGNTIYF. The CDR3 DNA reads as TGTGCCAGCAGCCAGGACATATCGGGAAACACCATATATTTT.

This clonotype was observed at least ten times. This sequence joins TRBV12-3 or TRBV12-4 and TRBJ2-2; no definite D call. The CDR3 is 15 amino acids. Trimming took off 3 bases at V and 6 bases at J, with 14 bases between the two ends. The CDR3 region is CASSFWAEVPGELFF. CDR3 bases: TGTGCCAGCAGTTTCTGGGCCGAGGTCCCCGGGGAGCTGTTTTTT.

This clonotype was detected only a few times. The chain employs TRBV7-8 and TRBJ1-4; unclear D gene. The CDR3 extends over 18 amino acids. Looked up from germline, CDR1 is SGHVS and CDR2 is FQNEAQ. Trimming took off 5 bases at V and 1 base at J, with 20 bases between the two ends. The CDR3 sequence: CASSTREQLGGTNEKLFF. The CDR3 coding sequence is TGTGCCAGCAGCACTAGGGAACAGCTTGGAGGAACTAATGAAAAACTGTTTTTT.

This clonotype was counted only a few times. The rearrangement uses TRBV4-1 and TRBJ2-4; D not certain. The CDR3 runs 16 residues. Trimming took off 0 bases at V and 6 bases at J, with 15 bases between the two ends. Germline V gene data show CDR1 as MGHRA and CDR2 as YSYEKL. The CDR3 spells CASSQESSQHPNIQYF. The CDR3 DNA follows: TGCGCCAGCAGCCAAGAATCTTCCCAACATCCAAACATTCAGTACTTC.

J is TRBJ2-1 and V is TRBV7-3; D unclear. Germline-derived CDR1 and CDR2 are SGHTA and FQGTGA. The CDR3 has 13 amino acids. Trimming removed 3 bases at V and 9 bases at J, with 12 bases between. DNA of the CDR3: TGTGCCAGCAGCTTGGACCCCCTCGGTGAGCAGTTCTTC. Protein sequence: CASSLDPLGEQFF. The full variable domain, completed using reference TRBV7-3 and TRBJ2-1, is GAGVSQTPSNKVTEKGKYVELRCDPISGHTALYWYRQSLGQGPEFLIYFQGTGAADDSGLPNDRFFAVRPEGSVSTLKIQRTERGDSAVYLCASSLDPLGEQFFGPGTRLTVL.

This clonotype was recorded a few times. The genes are TRBV3-1 and TRBJ1-6; D is uncertain. V lost 0 bases and J 11 bases, leaving 17 bases between the germline ends. The CDR3 loop spans 16 amino acids. CDR1 is LGHDT and CDR2 is YNNKEL in the germline V gene (reference sequence). For the CDR3, the DNA is TGTGCCAGCAGCCAAGAATGGAATGCTGTGTACGCACCCCTCCACTTT. Protein sequence: CASSQEWNAVYAPLHF.

The chain joins TRBV19 to TRBJ1-5; 12 nucleotides agree with TRBD1. This CDR3 is 16 amino acids long. Germline-derived CDR1 and CDR2 are LNHDA and SQIVND (reference sequence). V gave up 3 bases and J gave up 7 bases; unmatched junction bases: 7. CDR3 region: CASSMVGGQGAQPQHF. The CDR3 bases are TGTGCCAGTAGTATGGTGGGGGGACAGGGGGCGCAGCCCCAGCATTTT.

This clonotype was counted only a few times. V gene TRBV4-2 combines with J gene TRBJ2-5, with D maybe TRBD1 (6 bases). Per germline, CDR1 LGHNA and CDR2 YNFKEQ. This CDR3 is built from 16 residues. Trimming took off 4 bases at V and 2 bases at J, with 17 bases between the two ends. This CDR3 is CASSRSEGQLQETQYF. In nucleotides, the CDR3 is TGTGCCAGCAGCCGATCCGAAGGACAGCTACAAGAGACCCAGTACTTC.